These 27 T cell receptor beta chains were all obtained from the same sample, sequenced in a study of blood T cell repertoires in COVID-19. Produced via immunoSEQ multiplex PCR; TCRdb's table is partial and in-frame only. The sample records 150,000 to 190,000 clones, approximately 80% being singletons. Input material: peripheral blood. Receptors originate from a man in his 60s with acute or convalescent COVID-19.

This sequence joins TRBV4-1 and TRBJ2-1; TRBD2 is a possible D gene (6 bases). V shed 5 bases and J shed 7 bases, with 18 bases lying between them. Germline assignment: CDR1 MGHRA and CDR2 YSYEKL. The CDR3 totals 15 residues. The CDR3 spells CASSALGLSGNEQFF. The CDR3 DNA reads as TGCGCCAGCAGCGCGTTGGGACTCTCGGGAAATGAGCAGTTCTTC.

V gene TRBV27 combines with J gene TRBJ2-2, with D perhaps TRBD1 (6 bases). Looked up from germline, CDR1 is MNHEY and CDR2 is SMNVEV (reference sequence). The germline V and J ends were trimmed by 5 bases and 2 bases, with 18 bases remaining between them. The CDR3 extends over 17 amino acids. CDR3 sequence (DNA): TGTGCCAGCAGTCCGGACGGGACAAGGATTAACACCGGGGAGCTGTTTTTT. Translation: CASSPDGTRINTGELFF.

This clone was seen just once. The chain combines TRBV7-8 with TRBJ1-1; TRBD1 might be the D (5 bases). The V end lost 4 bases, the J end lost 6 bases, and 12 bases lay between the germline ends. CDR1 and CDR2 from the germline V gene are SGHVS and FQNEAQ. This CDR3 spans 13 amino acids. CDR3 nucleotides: TGTGCCAGCAGCTCTCACGGGACTCCTGAAGCTTTCTTT. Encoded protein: CASSSHGTPEAFF.

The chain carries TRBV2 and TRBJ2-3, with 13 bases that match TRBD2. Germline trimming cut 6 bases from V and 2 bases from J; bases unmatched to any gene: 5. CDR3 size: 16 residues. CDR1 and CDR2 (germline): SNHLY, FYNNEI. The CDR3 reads CASSAGTSGVTDTQYF. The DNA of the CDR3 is TGTGCCAGCAGCGCCGGGACTAGCGGGGTCACAGATACGCAGTATTTT.

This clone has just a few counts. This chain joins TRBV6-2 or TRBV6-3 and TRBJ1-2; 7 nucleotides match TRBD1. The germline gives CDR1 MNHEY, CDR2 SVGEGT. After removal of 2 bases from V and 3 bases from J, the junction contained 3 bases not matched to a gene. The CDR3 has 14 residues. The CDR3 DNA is TGTGCCAGCAGTTACCTCGACAGGGACTATGGCTACACCTTC. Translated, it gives CASSYLDRDYGYTF.

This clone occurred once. CDR3 sequence reads: CASSGQRFGYTF. CDR3 coding DNA: TGTGCCAGTAGTGGACAAAGGTTTGGCTACACCTTC. V and J are TRBV19 and TRBJ1-2; D might be TRBD1 (5 bases). V dropped 5 bases and J dropped 7 bases, with 11 bases sitting between them. This CDR3 comprises 12 residues. Germline CDR1 and CDR2: LNHDA and SQIVND (reference sequence).

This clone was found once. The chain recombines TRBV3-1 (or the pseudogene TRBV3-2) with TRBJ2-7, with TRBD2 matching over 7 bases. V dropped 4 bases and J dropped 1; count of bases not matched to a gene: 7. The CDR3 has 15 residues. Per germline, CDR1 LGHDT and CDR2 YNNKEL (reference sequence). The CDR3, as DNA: TGTGCCAGCAGCCCGGGGCCTAGCGGTTCCTACGAGCAGTACTTC. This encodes CASSPGPSGSYEQYF.

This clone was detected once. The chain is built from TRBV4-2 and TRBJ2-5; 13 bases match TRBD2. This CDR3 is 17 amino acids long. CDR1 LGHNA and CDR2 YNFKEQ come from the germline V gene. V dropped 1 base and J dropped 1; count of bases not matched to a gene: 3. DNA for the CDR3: TGTGCCAGCAGCCAAGTGGGGACTAGCGGGACCCAAGAGACCCAGTACTTC. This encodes CASSQVGTSGTQETQYF.

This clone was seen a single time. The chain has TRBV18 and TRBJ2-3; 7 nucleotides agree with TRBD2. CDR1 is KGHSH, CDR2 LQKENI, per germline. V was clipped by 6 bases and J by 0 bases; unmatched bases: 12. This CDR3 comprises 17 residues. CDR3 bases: TGTGCCAGCTCGGCCAGGGTGAGCGGGACTAGCACAGATACGCAGTATTTT. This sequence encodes CASSARVSGTSTDTQYF.

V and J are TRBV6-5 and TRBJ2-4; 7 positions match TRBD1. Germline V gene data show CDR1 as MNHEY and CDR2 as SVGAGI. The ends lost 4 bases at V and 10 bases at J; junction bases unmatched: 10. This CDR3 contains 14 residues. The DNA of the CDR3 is TGTGCCAGCAGTTCCGCCGGGACAGTAATGATTCAGTACTTC. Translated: CASSSAGTVMIQYF.

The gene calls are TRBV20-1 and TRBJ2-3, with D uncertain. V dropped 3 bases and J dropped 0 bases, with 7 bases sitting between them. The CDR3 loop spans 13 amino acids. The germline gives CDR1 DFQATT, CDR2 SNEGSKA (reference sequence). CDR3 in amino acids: CSASFQSTDTQYF. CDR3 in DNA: TGCAGTGCTAGTTTCCAAAGCACAGATACGCAGTATTTT.

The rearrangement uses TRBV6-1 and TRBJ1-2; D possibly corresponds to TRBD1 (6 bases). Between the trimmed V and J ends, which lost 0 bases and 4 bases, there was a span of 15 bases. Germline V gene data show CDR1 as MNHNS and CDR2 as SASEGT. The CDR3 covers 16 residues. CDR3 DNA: TGTGCCAGCAGTGAAGCAGGGAGGGGGGCTATCTATGGCTACACCTTC. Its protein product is CASSEAGRGAIYGYTF.

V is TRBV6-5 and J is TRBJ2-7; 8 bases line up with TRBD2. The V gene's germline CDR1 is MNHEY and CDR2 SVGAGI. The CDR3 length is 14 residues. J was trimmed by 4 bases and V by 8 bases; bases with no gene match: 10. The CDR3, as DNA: TGTGCCAGCCGGACTAGCCGGGGCCTATACGAGCAGTACTTC. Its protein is CASRTSRGLYEQYF.

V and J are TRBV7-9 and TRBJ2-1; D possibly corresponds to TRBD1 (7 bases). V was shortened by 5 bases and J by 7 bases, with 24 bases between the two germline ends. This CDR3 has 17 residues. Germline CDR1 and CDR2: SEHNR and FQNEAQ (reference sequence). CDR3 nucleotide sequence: TGTGCCAGCAGCGGACCATTCGCAGCAGGGGGAGGAAATGAGCAGTTCTTC. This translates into CASSGPFAAGGGNEQFF.

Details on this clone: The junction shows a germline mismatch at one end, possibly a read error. The DNA for the CDR3 is TGTGCCAGCAGCCAAGAAGCGGGGGCCTCCCACGAGCAGTACTTC. This translates into CASSQEAGASHEQYF. The J gene is TRBJ2-7, the V gene TRBV6-4; 8 positions match TRBD2. The CDR3 extends over 15 amino acids. CDR1 MRHNA and CDR2 SNTAGT come from the germline V gene.

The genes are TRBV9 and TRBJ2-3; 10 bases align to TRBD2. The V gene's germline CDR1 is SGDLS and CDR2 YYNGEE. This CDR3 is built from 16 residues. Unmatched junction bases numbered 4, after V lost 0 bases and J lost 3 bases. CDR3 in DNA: TGTGCCAGCAGCGTAGGTGGGACTAGCGTAACAGATACGCAGTATTTT. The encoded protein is CASSVGGTSVTDTQYF.

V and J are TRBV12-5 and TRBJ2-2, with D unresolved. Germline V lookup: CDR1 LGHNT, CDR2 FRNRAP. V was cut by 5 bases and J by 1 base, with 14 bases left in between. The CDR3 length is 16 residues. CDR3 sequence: CASGLVLTGNTGELFF. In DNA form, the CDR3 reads TGTGCTAGTGGTCTCGTCCTGACGGGGAACACCGGGGAGCTGTTTTTT.

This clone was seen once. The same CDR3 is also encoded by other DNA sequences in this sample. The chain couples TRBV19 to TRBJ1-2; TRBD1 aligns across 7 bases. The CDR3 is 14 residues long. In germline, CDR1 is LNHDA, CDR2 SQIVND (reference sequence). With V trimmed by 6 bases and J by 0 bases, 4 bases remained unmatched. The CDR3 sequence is CASRTGQSNYGYTF. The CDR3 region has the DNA TGTGCCAGTAGGACGGGACAGTCTAACTATGGCTACACCTTC.

CDR3 in amino acids: CATSDTSGTSGRQYF. CDR3 in DNA: TGTGCCACCAGTGATACGTCCGGGACTAGCGGGAGGCAGTACTTC. This chain links TRBV24-1 with TRBJ2-7; TRBD2 agrees at 14 bases. The germline gives CDR1 KGHDR, CDR2 SFDVKD. The J segment lost 9 bases and the V segment lost 3 bases, leaving 6 bases of the junction unmatched. This CDR3 contains 15 residues.

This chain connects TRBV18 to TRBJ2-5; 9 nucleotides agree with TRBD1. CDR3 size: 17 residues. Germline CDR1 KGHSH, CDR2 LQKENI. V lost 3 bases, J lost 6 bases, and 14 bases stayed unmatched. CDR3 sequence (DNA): TGTGCCAGCTCACCGCCCTTTACCGGGACAGGGATCAAGACCCAGTACTTC. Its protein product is CASSPPFTGTGIKTQYF. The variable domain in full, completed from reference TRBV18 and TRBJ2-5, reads NAGVMQNPRHLVRRRGQEARLRCSPMKGHSHVYWYRQLPEEGLKFMVYLQKENIIDESGMPKERFSAEFPKEGPSILRIQQVVRGDSAAYFCASSPPFTGTGIKTQYFGPGTRLLVL.

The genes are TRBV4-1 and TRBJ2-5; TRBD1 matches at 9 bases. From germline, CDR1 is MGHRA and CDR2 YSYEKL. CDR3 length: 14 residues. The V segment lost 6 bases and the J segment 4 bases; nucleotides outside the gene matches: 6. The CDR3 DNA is TGCGCCAGCAGACCTCGACAGGGGGGAGAGACCCAGTACTTC. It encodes CASRPRQGGETQYF.

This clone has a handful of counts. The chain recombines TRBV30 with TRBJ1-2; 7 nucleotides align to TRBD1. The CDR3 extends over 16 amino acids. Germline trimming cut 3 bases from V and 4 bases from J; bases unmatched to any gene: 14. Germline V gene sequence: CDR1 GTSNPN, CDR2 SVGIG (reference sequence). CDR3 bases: TGTGCCTGGAGCCGGGACAGCAGCATGACTGGCTATGGCTACACCTTC. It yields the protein CAWSRDSSMTGYGYTF. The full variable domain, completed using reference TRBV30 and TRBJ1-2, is SQTIHQWPATLVQPVGSPLSLECTVEGTSNPNLYWYRQAAGRGLQLLFYSVGIGQISSEVPQNLSASRPQDRQFILSSKKLLLSDSGFYLCAWSRDSSMTGYGYTFGSGTRLTVV.

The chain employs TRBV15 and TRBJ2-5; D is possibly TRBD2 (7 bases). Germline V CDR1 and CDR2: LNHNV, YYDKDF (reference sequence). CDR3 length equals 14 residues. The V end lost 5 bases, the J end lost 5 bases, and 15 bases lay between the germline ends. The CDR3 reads CATSLRGGSETQYF. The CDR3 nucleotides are TGTGCCACCAGCCTAAGGGGGGGGAGCGAGACCCAGTACTTC.

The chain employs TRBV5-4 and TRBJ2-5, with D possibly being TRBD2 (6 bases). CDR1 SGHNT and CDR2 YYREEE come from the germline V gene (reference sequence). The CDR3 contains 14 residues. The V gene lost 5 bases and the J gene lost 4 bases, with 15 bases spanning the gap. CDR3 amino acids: CASRTGGGGETQYF. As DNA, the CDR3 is TGTGCCAGCAGAACGGGTGGGGGAGGAGAGACCCAGTACTTC.

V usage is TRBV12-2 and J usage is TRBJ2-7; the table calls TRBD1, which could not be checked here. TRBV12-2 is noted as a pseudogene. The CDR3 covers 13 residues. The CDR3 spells CASRSSRSYEQYF. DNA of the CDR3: TGTGCAAGTCGCTCCAGTCGCTCCTACGAGCAGTACTTC.

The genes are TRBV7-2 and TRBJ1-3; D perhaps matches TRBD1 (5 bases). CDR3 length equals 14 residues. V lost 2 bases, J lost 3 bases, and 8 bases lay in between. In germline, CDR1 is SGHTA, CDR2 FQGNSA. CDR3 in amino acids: CASSLNRGGNTIYF. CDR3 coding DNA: TGTGCCAGCAGCTTAAATAGGGGTGGAAACACCATATATTTT.

The CDR3 DNA reads TGCAGCGTTGAGGGACTAGCTTACGAGCAGTACTTC. Amino acids: CSVEGLAYEQYF. The chain carries TRBV29-1 and TRBJ2-7, with 9 bases fitting TRBD2. Germline CDR1 is SQVTM and CDR2 is ANQGSEA. The CDR3 covers 12 residues. With 3 bases clipped from V and 4 bases from J, the junction kept 1 base outside the gene matches.